This T cell receptor (beta chain) was obtained from a study of blood T cells in healthy people across ages. Study information: Using template switching, researchers captured about one barcoded beta molecule for each two T cells.

Study conclusions and caveats: Expanded clonotype changes were possibly confounded by unknown donor CMV status.

Sample-barcoded 5' priming and a J-beta primer mix drove a second PCR of about 7 to 12 cycles. The template-switch adaptor, which had 12 random nucleotides, put a tag on each cDNA molecule. From the 5' RACE reads, TCRdb called clonotypes with MiXCR, one entry per CDR3 protein. Of about 1.6 million distinct CDR3 sequences in the sample, approximately 32% were seen once. The count of this clonotype is one. As yet, its antigen is unknown. Germline V gene sequence: CDR1 SEHNR, CDR2 FQNEAQ (reference sequence). The V gene lost 1 base and the J gene lost 6 bases, with 10 bases spanning the gap. This CDR3 spans 13 amino acids.

The receptor comes from a woman aged 25 to 45 in good health. The sequenced sample consisted of blood. The chain recombines TRBV7-9 with TRBJ2-7; D is possibly TRBD1 (5 bases). This CDR3 is CASSLGGWVEQYF. The CDR3 DNA sequence: TGTGCCAGCAGCTTAGGGGGCTGGGTCGAGCAGTACTTC.